This entry lists 18 T cell receptor beta chains sequenced from one sample in a study of T cells expressing NK-cell markers (dated by TCRdb to 2019 to 2021). Libraries were built with 5' RACE. Sequencing took place on an Illumina HiSeq 2000. Based on TCRdb reprocessing of the reads, there is one entry per CDR3 protein sequence, and DNA is missing. For this sample, the table gives 400,000 to 450,000 distinct CDR3 sequences. Of the sample, less than 7.5% falls within the top ten clones. Sequencing used blood T cells: a sorted CD56 or NKG2C T cell subset, CD4+ or CD8+ T cells, or bulk PBMC T cells (not recorded which). The receptors derive from a woman aged 18 to 75 in good health.

The chain employs TRBV20-1 and TRBJ2-3; the D call of TRBD1 rests on TCRdb alone, since no DNA is present to check it. This CDR3 spans 15 amino acids. CDR1 is DFQATT, CDR2 SNEGSKA, per germline (reference sequence). The CDR3 loop reads CSAWTGITRTDTQYF.

The chain combines TRBV20-1 with TRBJ2-5; the TRBD2 assignment by TCRdb is unverifiable without DNA. Germline V gives CDR1 DFQATT, CDR2 SNEGSKA (reference sequence). The CDR3 contains 14 residues. CDR3: CSARGTSGAETQYF.

The chain uses TRBV6-1 and TRBJ1-3. The CDR3 has 14 residues. The V gene's germline CDR1 is MNHNS and CDR2 SASEGT. CDR3 in amino acids: CASSGPDPGNTIYF.

V gene TRBV7-3 combines with J gene TRBJ1-6; TCRdb proposes TRBD1, but this gene call is untestable without DNA. Germline CDR1 SGHTA, CDR2 FQGTGA. The CDR3 is 14 amino acids. The CDR3: CASSSTGQNSPLHF. The full variable domain, completed using reference TRBV7-3 and TRBJ1-6, is GAGVSQTPSNKVTEKGKYVELRCDPISGHTALYWYRQSLGQGPEFLIYFQGTGAADDSGLPNDRFFAVRPEGSVSTLKIQRTERGDSAVYLCASSSTGQNSPLHFGNGTRLTVT.

The V gene is TRBV7-9, the J gene TRBJ1-2; the D gene TCRdb calls, TRBD1, cannot be checked with no DNA. The CDR3 has 12 amino acids. Looked up from germline, CDR1 is SEHNR and CDR2 is FQNEAQ (reference sequence). CDR3 loop: CASSPRQFGYTF. The entire variable domain, with the rest obtained from reference TRBV7-9 and TRBJ1-2, is as follows: DTGVSQNPRHKITKRGQNVTFRCDPISEHNRLYWYRQTLGQGPEFLTYFQNEAQLEKSRLLSDRFSAERPKGSFSTLEIQRTEQGDSAMYLCASSPRQFGYTFGSGTRLTVV.

This rearrangement joins TRBV9 to TRBJ2-7; TCRdb gives TRBD1 as the D gene, but with no DNA this cannot be confirmed. Germline V gene lookup returns CDR1 SGDLS and CDR2 YYNGEE. The CDR3 consists of 15 residues. The CDR3 sequence: CASSPPRGSLNEQYF.

The chain uses TRBV7-8 and TRBJ1-2. CDR3 length: 15 amino acids. Per the germline V gene, CDR1 is SGHVS and CDR2 is FQNEAQ. The CDR3: CASSLSGLSNYGYTF.

The chain employs TRBV6-4 and TRBJ2-1; TCRdb names TRBD1, which stays unverified in the absence of DNA. The length of the CDR3 is 16 residues. The germline V gene encodes CDR1 MRHNA and CDR2 SNTAGT. CDR3 sequence: CASSPRFTGAYNEQFF.

This chain uses TRBV5-1 with TRBJ2-3. The CDR3 has 14 amino acids. The V gene's germline CDR1 is SGHRS and CDR2 YFSETQ. The CDR3 sequence is CASSLFIGQDTQYF. The variable domain in full, with the rest retrieved from reference TRBV5-1 and TRBJ2-3, is KAGVTQTPRYLIKTRGQQVTLSCSPISGHRSVSWYQQTPGQGLQFLFEYFSETQRNKGNFPGRFSGRQFSNSRSEMNVSTLELGDSALYLCASSLFIGQDTQYFGPGTRLTVL.

The CDR3 is CATSRDRSGNTEAFF. The chain has TRBV15 and TRBJ1-1. This CDR3 spans 15 amino acids. Germline lookup yields CDR1 LNHNV and CDR2 YYDKDF (reference sequence). The entire variable domain, with the rest obtained from reference TRBV15 and TRBJ1-1, is as follows: DAMVIQNPRYQVTQFGKPVTLSCSQTLNHNVMYWYQQKSSQAPKLLFHYYDKDFNNEADTPDNFQSRRPNTSFCFLDIRSPGLGDTAMYLCATSRDRSGNTEAFFGQGTRLTVV.

The chain carries TRBV6-5 and TRBJ1-1. The CDR3 contains 16 residues. The germline V gene encodes CDR1 MNHEY and CDR2 SVGAGI. The CDR3 protein is CASSSGPWVMNTEAFF.

This sequence joins TRBV20-1 and TRBJ2-3; as DNA is missing, the TRBD2 call by TCRdb cannot be tested. This CDR3 comprises 14 residues. The V gene's germline CDR1 is DFQATT and CDR2 SNEGSKA (reference sequence). CDR3 in amino acids: CSARALLEADTQYF.

The chain is built from TRBV12-5 and TRBJ2-5; the TRBD1 assignment by TCRdb is unverifiable without DNA. Germline-derived CDR1 and CDR2 are LGHNT and FRNRAP. The CDR3 consists of 14 residues. The CDR3 loop reads CASGFGRGQETQYF.

This chain links TRBV12-3 or TRBV12-4 with TRBJ1-2. This CDR3 is built from 12 residues. CDR3 residues: CASSLGMEGYTF.

The V and J genes are TRBV4-3 and TRBJ1-2; TCRdb lists TRBD1, though no DNA is available to test this call. CDR1 is LGHNA and CDR2 is YSLEER in the germline V gene. The CDR3 length is 17 residues. CDR3 protein: CASSQEIQGAFSGGYTF.

The chain joins TRBV19 to TRBJ2-7; TCRdb gives TRBD2 as the D gene, but with no DNA this cannot be confirmed. The CDR3 consists of 16 residues. CDR1 and CDR2 from the germline V gene are LNHDA and SQIVND (reference sequence). The CDR3 spells CASSMGLLYKTYEQYF.

V is TRBV6-2 or TRBV6-3 and J is TRBJ2-7; TCRdb gives TRBD2 as the D gene, but with no DNA this cannot be confirmed. Germline CDR1 MNHEY, CDR2 SVGEGT. The CDR3 totals 15 residues. The CDR3 sequence is CATGQFLAGGHEQYF.

This chain links TRBV7-7 with TRBJ2-3; the TCRdb call, TRBD2, lacks DNA for checking. This CDR3 has 13 amino acids. Germline values: CDR1 SSHAT, CDR2 FNYEAQ (reference sequence). CDR3 sequence: CASSKIVSDTQYF.